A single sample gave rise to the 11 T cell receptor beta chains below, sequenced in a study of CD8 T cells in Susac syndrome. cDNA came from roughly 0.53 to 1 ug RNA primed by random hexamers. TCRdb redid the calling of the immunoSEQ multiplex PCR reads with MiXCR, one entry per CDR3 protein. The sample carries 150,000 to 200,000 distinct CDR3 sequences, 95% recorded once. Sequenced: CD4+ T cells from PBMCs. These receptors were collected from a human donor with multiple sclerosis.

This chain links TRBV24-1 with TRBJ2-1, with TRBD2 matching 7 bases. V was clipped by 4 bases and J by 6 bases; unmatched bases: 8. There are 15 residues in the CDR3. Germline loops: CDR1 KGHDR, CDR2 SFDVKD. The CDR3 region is CATSDPGRGSNEQFF. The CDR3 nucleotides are TGTGCCACCAGTGACCCAGGGAGGGGAAGCAATGAGCAGTTCTTC.

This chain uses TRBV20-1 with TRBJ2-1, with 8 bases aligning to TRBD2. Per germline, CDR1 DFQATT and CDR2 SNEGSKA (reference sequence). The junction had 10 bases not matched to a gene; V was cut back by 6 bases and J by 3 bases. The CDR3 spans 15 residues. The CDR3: CSASISGTSYNEQFF. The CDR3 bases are TGCAGTGCCTCCATTTCCGGGACTAGCTACAATGAGCAGTTCTTC.

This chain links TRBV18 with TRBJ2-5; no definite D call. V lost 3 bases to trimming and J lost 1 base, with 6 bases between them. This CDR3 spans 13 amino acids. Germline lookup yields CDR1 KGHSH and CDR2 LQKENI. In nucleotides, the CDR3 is TGTGCCAGCTCACCTCGTCTCCAAGAGACCCAGTACTTC. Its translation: CASSPRLQETQYF.

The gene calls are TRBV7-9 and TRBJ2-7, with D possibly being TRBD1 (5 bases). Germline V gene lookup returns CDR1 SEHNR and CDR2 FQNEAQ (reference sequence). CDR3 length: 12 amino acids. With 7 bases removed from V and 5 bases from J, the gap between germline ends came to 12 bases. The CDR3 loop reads CASTAWGDEQYF. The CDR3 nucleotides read TGTGCCAGCACCGCTTGGGGCGACGAGCAGTACTTC.

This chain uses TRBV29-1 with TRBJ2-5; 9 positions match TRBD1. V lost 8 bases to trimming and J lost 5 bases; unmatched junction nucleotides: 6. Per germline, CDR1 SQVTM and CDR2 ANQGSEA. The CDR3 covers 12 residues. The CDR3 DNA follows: TGCAGCCAATTAGGACAGGGGGAGACCCAGTACTTC. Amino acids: CSQLGQGETQYF. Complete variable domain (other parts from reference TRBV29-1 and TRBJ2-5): SAVISQKPSRDICQRGTSLTIQCQVDSQVTMMFWYRQQPGQSLTLIATANQGSEATYESGFVIDKFPISRPNLTFSTLTVSNMSPEDSSIYLCSQLGQGETQYFGPGTRLLVL.

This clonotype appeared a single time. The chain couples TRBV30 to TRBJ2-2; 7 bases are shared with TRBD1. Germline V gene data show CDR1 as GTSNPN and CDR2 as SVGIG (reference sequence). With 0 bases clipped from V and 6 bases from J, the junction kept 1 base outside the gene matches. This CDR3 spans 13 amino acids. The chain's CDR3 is CAWSVGTAGELFF. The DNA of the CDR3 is TGTGCCTGGAGTGTTGGGACAGCCGGGGAGCTGTTTTTT.

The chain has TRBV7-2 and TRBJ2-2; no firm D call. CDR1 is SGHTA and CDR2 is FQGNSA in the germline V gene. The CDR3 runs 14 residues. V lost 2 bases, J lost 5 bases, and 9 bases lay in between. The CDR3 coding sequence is TGTGCCAGCAGCTTATTCGCGTCGACCGGGGAGCTGTTTTTT. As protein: CASSLFASTGELFF.

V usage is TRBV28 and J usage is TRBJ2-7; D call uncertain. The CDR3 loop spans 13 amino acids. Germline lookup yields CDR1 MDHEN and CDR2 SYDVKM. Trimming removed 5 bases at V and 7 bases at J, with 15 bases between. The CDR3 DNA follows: TGTGCCAGCAGTCCTCGAACAGCAGTTGAGCAGTACTTC. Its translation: CASSPRTAVEQYF.

The CDR3 DNA follows: TGTGCCAGCCTACTAGCGGGGGGCGTCGGCGGAGAGACCCAGTACTTC. This sequence encodes CASLLAGGVGGETQYF. V is TRBV7-8 and J is TRBJ2-5, with 12 bases that match TRBD2. From germline, CDR1 is SGHVS and CDR2 FQNEAQ. CDR3 length: 16 amino acids. The V gene end was trimmed by 8 bases and the J gene end by 4 bases; junction bases not matched to a gene: 11.

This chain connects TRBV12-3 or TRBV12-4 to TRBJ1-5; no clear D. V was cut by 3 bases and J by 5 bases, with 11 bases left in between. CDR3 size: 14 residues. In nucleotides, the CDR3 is TGTGCCAGCAGTTTTCGACGGATGGATCAGCCCCAGCATTTT. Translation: CASSFRRMDQPQHF.

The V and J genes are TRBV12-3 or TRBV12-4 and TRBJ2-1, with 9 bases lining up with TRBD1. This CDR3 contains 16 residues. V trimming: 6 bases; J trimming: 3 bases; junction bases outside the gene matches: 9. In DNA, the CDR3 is TGTGCCAGCAGGGGGACAGGGTTAGGACACTACAATGAGCAGTTCTTC. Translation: CASRGTGLGHYNEQFF.